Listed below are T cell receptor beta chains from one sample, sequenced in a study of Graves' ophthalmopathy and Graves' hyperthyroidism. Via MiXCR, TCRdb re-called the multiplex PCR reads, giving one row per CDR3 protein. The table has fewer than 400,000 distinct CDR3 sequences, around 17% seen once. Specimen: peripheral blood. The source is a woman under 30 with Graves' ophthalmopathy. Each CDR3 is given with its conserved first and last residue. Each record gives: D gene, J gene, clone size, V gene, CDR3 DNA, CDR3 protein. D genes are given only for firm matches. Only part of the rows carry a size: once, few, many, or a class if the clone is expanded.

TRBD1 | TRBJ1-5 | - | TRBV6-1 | TGTGCCAGCGGATGGACAGGGGATAGCAATCAGCCCCAGCATTTT | CASGWTGDSNQPQHF
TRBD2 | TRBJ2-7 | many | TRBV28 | TGTGCCAGCAGTCTACAAGGACTAGCGGGTACCTCCTACGAGCAGTACTTC | CASSLQGLAGTSYEQYF
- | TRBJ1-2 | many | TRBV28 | TGTGCCAGCAGTCCCCCAGGGGCAGATAACTATGGCTACACCTTC | CASSPPGADNYGYTF
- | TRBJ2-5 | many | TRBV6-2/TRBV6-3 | TGTGCCAGCAGCTTAGGACGACAAGAGACCCAGTACTTC | CASSLGRQETQYF
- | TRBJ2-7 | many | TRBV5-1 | TGCGCCAGCAGCTCCAGGGACTCCACTCACGAGCAGTACTTC | CASSSRDSTHEQYF
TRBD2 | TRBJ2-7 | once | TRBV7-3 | TGTGCCAGCAGCCCGCCACCGTCGGGAGGGGTGGATGGGGAGCAGTACTTC | CASSPPPSGGVDGEQYF
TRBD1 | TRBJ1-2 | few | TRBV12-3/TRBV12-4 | TGTGCCAGCAGTCCCGGGACAGGGATGGGCGATGGCTACACCTTC | CASSPGTGMGDGYTF
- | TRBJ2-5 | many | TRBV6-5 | TGTGCCAGCAGGCTAGATTGGGGGGTCGAGGAGACCCAGTACTTC | CASRLDWGVEETQYF
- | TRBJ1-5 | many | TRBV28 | TGTGCCAGCCATCGGACAGATAGCAATCAGCCCCAGCATTTT | CASHRTDSNQPQHF
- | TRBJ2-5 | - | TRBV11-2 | TGTGCCAGCAGCGCAAGGGTCACACAAGAGACCCAGTACTTC | CASSARVTQETQYF
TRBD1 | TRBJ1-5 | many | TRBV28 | TGTGCCAGCAGCCAGGCCCGGACAGGCGCGCTCAATCAGCCCCAGCATTTT | CASSQARTGALNQPQHF
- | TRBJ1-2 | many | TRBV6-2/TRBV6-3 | TGTGCCAGCAGTTACCTGGGCAATTACTATGGCTACACCTTC | CASSYLGNYYGYTF
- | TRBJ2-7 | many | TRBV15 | TGTGCCACCAGCAGAGGGGACGGTTTCGAGCAGTACTTC | CATSRGDGFEQYF
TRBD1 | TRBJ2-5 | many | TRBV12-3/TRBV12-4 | TGTGCCAGCAGTTCCCGGGGACAGGGGGAAGAGACCCAGTACTTC | CASSSRGQGEETQYF
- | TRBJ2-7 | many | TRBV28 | TGTGCCAGCTCCAACGGGGCACCCAACGAGCAGTACTTC | CASSNGAPNEQYF
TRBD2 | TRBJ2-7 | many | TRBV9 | TGTGCCAGCAGCCCCGGGATAGCGGGAGGTCCCGCCCGGGACGAGCAGTACTTC | CASSPGIAGGPARDEQYF
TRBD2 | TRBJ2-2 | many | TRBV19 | TGTGCCAGTAGTATCCCCCGACTAGCGGGAGACACCGGGGAGCTGTTTTTT | CASSIPRLAGDTGELFF
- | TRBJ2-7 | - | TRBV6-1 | TGTGCCAGCAGTAAGGAAGAAGGGGAGCAGTACTTC | CASSKEEGEQYF
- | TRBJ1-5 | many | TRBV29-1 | TGCAGCTTTGGGGCTTGGCGCAATCAGCCCCAGCATTTT | CSFGAWRNQPQHF
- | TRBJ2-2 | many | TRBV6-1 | TGTGCCAGCCGAAGGAGCGGGGAGCTGTTTTTT | CASRRSGELFF
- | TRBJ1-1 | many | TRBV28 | TGTGCCAGCTCGAATCCCCTCCCAACACCCACTAGCGCTGAAGCTTTCTTT | CASSNPLPTPTSAEAFF
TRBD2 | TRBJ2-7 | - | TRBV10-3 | TGTGCCATCAGAGAGGACGGGGGGAACGAGCAGTACTTC | CAIREDGGNEQYF
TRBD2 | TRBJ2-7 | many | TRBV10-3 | TGTGCCTCAGCTAGCGGGAGGGCCCTTTCCTACGAGCAGTACTTC | CASASGRALSYEQYF
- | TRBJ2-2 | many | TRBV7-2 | TGTGCCAGCAGCTTAAAGGGTCTGACCACCGGGGAGCTGTTTTTT | CASSLKGLTTGELFF
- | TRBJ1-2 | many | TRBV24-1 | TGTGCCACCAGTGACAGGATGAGGGACTATGGCTACACCTTC | CATSDRMRDYGYTF
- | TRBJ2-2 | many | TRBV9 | TGTGCCAGCAGCGTAGTAGGAGGGACCGGGGAGCTGTTTTTT | CASSVVGGTGELFF
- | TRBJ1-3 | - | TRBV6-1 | TGTGCCAGCAGCCGGGACACATCATCTGGAAACACCATATATTTT | CASSRDTSSGNTIYF
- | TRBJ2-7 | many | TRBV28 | TGTGCCAGCAACACAGCAATCCCTGCCGAGCAGTACTTC | CASNTAIPAEQYF
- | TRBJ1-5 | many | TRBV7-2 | TGTGCCAGCAGCGATGACAGAAATCAGCCCCAGCATTTT | CASSDDRNQPQHF
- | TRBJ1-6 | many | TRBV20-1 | TGCAGTGCTAGAGACACGGCAGGGAATTCACCCCTCCACTTT | CSARDTAGNSPLHF
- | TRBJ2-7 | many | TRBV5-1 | TGCGCCAGCAGCTTGGGAGGTGTGGAGGTAGCCTACGAGCAGTACTTC | CASSLGGVEVAYEQYF
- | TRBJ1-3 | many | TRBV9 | TGTGCCAGCAGCTCCCCCAGGGACCGTGGAAACACCATATATTTT | CASSSPRDRGNTIYF
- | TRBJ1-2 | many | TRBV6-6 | TGTGCCAGCAGTTTTGCAGGGTATGGCTACACCTTC | CASSFAGYGYTF
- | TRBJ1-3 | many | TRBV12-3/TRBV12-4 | TGTGCCAGCAGTACGCGGCGTCGGGGATCTGGAACCACCATATATTTT | CASSTRRRGSGTTIYF
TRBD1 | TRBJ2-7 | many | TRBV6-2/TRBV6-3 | TGTGCCAGCAGTTACTCGAATGTCGGGACAGGGGGCGGCCGAATCTACGAGCAGTACTTC | CASSYSNVGTGGGRIYEQYF
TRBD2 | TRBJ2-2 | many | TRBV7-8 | TGTGCCAGCAGGAACTCATGGGGAGCGGGAGCGGTTAGGCCCGGGGAGCTGTTTTTT | CASRNSWGAGAVRPGELFF
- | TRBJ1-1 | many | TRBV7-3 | - | CASSFLWAKIMNTEAFF
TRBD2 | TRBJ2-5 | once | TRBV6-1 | TGTGCCAGCAGCGGTGGACTAGGACAAGAGACCCAGTACTTC | CASSGGLGQETQYF
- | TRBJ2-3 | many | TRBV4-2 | TGTGCCAGCAGTCCAAGGGTGGCGGGGGCGAACCCCCATTTT | CASSPRVAGANPHF
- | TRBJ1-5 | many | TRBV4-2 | TGTGCCAGCAGCCAACCTTTGGGACAGCCCCAGCATTTT | CASSQPLGQPQHF
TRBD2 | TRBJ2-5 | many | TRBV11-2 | TGTGCCAGCACCAAACCGGGACTACCGAAAGAGACCCAGTACTTC | CASTKPGLPKETQYF
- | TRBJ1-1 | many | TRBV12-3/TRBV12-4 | TGTGCCAGCACTTTACAGGGTTGGAACACTGAAGCTTTCTTT | CASTLQGWNTEAFF
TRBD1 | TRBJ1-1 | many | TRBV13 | TGTGCCAGCAGCTCTCAGGGGGTGATAGTGAACACTGAAGCTTTCTTT | CASSSQGVIVNTEAFF
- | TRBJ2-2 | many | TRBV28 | TGTGCCAGCAGTTCTCTTACCGGGGAGCTGTTTTTT | CASSSLTGELFF
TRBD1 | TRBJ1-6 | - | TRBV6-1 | TGTGCCAGCAGAGCCGGGACAGGATGGTCACCCCTCCACTTT | CASRAGTGWSPLHF
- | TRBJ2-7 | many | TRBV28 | TGTGCCAGCAGTTCCCCGGGCCAGGAGGACTTC | CASSSPGQEDF
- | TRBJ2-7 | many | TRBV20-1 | TGCAGTGCTAGAGGTCCGTACGAGCAGTACTTC | CSARGPYEQYF
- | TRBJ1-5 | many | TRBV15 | TGTGCCACCAGCAGAGATAAGGGTTCACATCAGCCCCAGCATTTT | CATSRDKGSHQPQHF
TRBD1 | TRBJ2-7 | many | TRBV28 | TGTGCCAGCAGTTTAGGGGACAGGGGGCCGGACGAGCAGTACTTC | CASSLGDRGPDEQYF
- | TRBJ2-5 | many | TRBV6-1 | TGTGCCAGCTGGGTTCTCCAAGAGACCCAGTACTTC | CASWVLQETQYF
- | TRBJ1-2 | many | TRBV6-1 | TGTGCCAGCACCCCGGAGTGGGGGGACTATGGCTACACCTTC | CASTPEWGDYGYTF
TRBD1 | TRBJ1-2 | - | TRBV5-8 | TGTGCCAGCAGCACCCACTTAGCCGACAGGGACCCCAATGACCTCTATGGCTACACCTTC | CASSTHLADRDPNDLYGYTF